This T cell receptor (beta chain) was recovered during a study of siplizumab effects on memory and regulatory T cells. General study findings and limits: The suppressive capacity of proliferating Tregs from siplizumab cultures remained unconfirmed.

Concerning this clone itself: What it binds is not known.

The assay was immunoSEQ multiplex PCR, and TCRdb's table has in-frame clones only and misses some. The sample consists of roughly 68,000 clones, just over 95% of them appearing once. This CDR3 comprises 18 residues. The receptor was derived from a human donor in good health. The sequencing input was naive CD8+ T cells sorted from blood. The rearrangement joins TRBV21-1 to TRBJ2-6. TRBV21-1 is annotated as a pseudogene. The CDR3 is CASSNKLDAISGANVLTF. CDR3 nucleotide sequence: TGTGCCAGCAGCAATAAACTGGACGCTATCTCTGGGGCCAACGTCCTGACTTTC.